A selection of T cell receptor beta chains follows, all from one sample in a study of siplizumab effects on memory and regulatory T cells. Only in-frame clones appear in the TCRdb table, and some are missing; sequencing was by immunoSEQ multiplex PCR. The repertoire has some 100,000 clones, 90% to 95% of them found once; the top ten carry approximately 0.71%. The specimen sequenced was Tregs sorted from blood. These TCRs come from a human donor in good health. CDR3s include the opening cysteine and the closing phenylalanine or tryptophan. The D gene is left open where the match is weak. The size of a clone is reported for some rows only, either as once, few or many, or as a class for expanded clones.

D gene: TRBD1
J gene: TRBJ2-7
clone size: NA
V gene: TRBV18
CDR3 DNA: TGTGCCAGCTCATCGAACAGGGGCCGGGTGGGCGAGCAGTACTTC
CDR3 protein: CASSSNRGRVGEQYF

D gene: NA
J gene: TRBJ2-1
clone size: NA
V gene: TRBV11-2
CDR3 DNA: TGTGCCAGCAGCCTAGGAGGGGGCCCCTACAATGAGCAGTTCTTC
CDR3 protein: CASSLGGGPYNEQFF

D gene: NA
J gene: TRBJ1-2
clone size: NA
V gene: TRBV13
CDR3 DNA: TGTGCCAGCAGCAGGGGTACCGGCTATGGCTACACCTTC
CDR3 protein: CASSRGTGYGYTF

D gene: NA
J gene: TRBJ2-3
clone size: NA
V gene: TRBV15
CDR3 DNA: TGTGCCACCAGCAGAGGGGCCGGAACAGATACGCAGTATTTT
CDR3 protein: CATSRGAGTDTQYF

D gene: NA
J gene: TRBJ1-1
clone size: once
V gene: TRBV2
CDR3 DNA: TGTGCCAGCAGTACCCAAACAGGCCCGAACACTGAAGCTTTCTTT
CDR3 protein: CASSTQTGPNTEAFF

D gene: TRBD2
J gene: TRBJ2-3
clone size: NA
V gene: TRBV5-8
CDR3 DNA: TGTGCCAGCAGCTTGTTCGGGCGGGAGAGGTCTTTT
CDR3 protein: CASSLFGRERSF

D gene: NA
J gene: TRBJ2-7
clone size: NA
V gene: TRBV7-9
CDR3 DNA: TGTGCCAGCAGCCCAGGGGCCGACAGCTACGAGCAGTACTTC
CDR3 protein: CASSPGADSYEQYF

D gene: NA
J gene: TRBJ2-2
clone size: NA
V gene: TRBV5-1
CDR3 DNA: TGCGCCAGCAGCTTGCGGGTCTCGAACACCGGGGAGCTGTTTTTT
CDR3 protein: CASSLRVSNTGELFF

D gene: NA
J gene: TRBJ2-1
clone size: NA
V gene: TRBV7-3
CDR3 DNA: TGTGCCAGCAGCTTTAGTCCGACTAGCAATGAGCAGTTCTTC
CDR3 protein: CASSFSPTSNEQFF

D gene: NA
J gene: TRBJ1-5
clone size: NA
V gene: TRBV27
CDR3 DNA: TGTGCCAGCAGTTTAGACAGCAATCAGCCCCAGCATTTT
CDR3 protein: CASSLDSNQPQHF

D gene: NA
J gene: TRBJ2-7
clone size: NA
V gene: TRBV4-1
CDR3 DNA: TGCGCCAGCAGCCAAGGGAGGGGGCAAGCCTACGAGCAGTACTTC
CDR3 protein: CASSQGRGQAYEQYF

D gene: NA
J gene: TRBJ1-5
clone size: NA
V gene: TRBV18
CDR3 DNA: TGTGCCAGCTCACCACGAGGGGGTGAACCCTCTAATAATCAGCCCCAGCATTTT
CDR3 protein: CASSPRGGEPSNNQPQHF

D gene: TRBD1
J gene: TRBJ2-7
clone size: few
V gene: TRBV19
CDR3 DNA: TGTGCCAGTAGTCTCGGGACAGGGCCCTACGAGCAGTACTTC
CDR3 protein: CASSLGTGPYEQYF

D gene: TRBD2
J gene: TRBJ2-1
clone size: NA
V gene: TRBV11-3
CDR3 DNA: TGTGCCAGCAGCTTAGGAGCCGGGACTAGCGGGAGAAATGAGCAGTTCTTC
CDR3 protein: CASSLGAGTSGRNEQFF

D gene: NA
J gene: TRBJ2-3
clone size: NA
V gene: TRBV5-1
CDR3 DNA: TGCGCCAGCAGCTTGCTAGTCCTCGATACGCAGTATTTT
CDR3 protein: CASSLLVLDTQYF

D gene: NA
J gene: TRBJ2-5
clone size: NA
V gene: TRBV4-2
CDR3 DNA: TGTGCCAGCAGCCAACTCCAGCTCCAAGAGACCCAGTACTTC
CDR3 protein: CASSQLQLQETQYF

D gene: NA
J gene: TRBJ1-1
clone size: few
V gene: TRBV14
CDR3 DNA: TGTGCCAGCAGCCTAGGGGCGCGCACTGAAGCTTTCTTT
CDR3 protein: CASSLGARTEAFF

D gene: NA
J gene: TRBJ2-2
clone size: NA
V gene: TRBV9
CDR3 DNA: TGTGCCAGCAGCGGGGCGCGCAGCGACGTAAGGTCCGGGGAGCTGTTTTTT
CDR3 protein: CASSGARSDVRSGELFF

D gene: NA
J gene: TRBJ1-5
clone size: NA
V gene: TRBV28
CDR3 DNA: TGTGCCAGCAGTTTCCCCGGGAAGGGGCAGCCCCAGCATTTT
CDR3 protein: CASSFPGKGQPQHF

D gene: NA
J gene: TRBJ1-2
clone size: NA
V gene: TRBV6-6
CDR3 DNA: TGTGCCAGCAGTTTCCGGGGCAGAAAAGCTAACTATGGCTACACCTTC
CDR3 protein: CASSFRGRKANYGYTF

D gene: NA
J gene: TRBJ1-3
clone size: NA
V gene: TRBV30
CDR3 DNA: TGTGCCTGGAGTGTACTAAGGGCTGGAAACACCATATATTTT
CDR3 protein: CAWSVLRAGNTIYF

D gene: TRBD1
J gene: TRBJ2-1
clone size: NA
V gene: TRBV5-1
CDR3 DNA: TGCGCCAGCAGTGCCCCTGTGGACAGGGGGCGGGGGGGAGCGCGCGATGAGCAGTTCTTC
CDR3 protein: CASSAPVDRGRGGARDEQFF

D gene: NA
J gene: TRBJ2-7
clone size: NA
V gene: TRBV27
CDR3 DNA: TGTGCCAGCAGTTCTACTAGCCTCGGGGAGCAGTACTTC
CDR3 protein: CASSSTSLGEQYF

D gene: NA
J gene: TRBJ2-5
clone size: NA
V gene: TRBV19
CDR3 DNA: TGTGCCAGTAGTCCTCGGGGCAGCCAAGAGACCCAGTACTTC
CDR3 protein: CASSPRGSQETQYF

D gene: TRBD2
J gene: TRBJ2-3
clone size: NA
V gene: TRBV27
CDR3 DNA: TGTGCCAGCAGTTTATTTAGCGGGAATTTTGCAGATACGCAGTATTTT
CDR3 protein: CASSLFSGNFADTQYF

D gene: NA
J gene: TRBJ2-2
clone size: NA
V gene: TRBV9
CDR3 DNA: TGTGCCAGCAGCGTAGGGTCCACCGGGGAGCTGTTTTTT
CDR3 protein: CASSVGSTGELFF

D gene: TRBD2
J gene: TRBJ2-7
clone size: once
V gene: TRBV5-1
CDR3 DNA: TGCGCCAGCAGCCGAGGACTAGCCTACGAGCAGTACTTC
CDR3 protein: CASSRGLAYEQYF